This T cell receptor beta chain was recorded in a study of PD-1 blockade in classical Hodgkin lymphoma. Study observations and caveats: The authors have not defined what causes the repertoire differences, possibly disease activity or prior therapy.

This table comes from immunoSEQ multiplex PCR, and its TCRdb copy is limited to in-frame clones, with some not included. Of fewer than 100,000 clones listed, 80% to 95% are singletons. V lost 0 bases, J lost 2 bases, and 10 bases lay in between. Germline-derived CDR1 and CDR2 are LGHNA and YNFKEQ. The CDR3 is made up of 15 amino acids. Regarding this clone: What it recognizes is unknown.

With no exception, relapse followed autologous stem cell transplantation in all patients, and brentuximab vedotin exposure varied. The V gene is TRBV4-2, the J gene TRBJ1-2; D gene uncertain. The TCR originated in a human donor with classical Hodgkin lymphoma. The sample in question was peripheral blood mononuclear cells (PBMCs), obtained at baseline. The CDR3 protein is CASSQELRQNYGYTF. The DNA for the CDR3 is TGTGCCAGCAGCCAAGAGCTGAGGCAGAACTATGGCTACACCTTC.